A selection of T cell receptor beta chains follows, all from one sample in a study of blood T cells in healthy people across ages. In TCRdb, the 5' RACE reads were re-called with MiXCR into one record per CDR3 protein. The sample has approximately 1.5 million distinct CDR3 sequences; 35% to 45% are singletons. Sequencing input: blood. The receptors here all came from a woman aged 18 to 35 in good health. Both conserved end residues are part of each CDR3. The order of the fields is D gene, J gene, V gene, CDR3 protein. A D gene is named only where the DNA matches it firmly.

.,TRBJ1-2,TRBV10-3,CATKNYGYTF
.,TRBJ2-7,TRBV29-1,CSVEGFDSSYEQYF
.,TRBJ2-1,TRBV12-3/TRBV12-4,CASRDQYDEQFF
.,TRBJ1-4,TRBV6-6,CASSYSFGNEKLFF
TRBD1,TRBJ1-1,TRBV10-3,CAISERQGLNTEAFF
.,TRBJ1-2,TRBV30,CAWKGIDPNYGYTF
.,TRBJ2-3,TRBV29-1,CSVEDPGVTQDTQYF
.,TRBJ1-2,TRBV29-1,CSVEEAGGESGYTF
.,TRBJ2-1,TRBV21-1,CASSSPAGDEQFF
TRBD1,TRBJ1-2,TRBV7-2,CATLAAVVTGENGYTF
TRBD1,TRBJ1-3,TRBV12-3/TRBV12-4,CASSIMGTGAGNTIYF
TRBD2,TRBJ2-1,TRBV4-3,CASSQDDLAGSYEQFF
.,TRBJ1-2,TRBV5-1,CASSLSGRGFDYGYTF
.,.,TRBV7-2,CASSEGLGEAYEQYF
.,TRBJ2-5,TRBV28,CASSRRRDQTQYF
TRBD1,TRBJ2-3,TRBV11-3,CASSWGQGEDTQYF
TRBD1,TRBJ2-3,TRBV10-3,CAIKKKGQLTDTQYF
.,TRBJ2-7,TRBV27,CASSLSFDDYEQYF
.,TRBJ1-5,TRBV20-1,CSARKDPSNQPQHF
.,TRBJ1-1,TRBV5-1,CASSFTGMSTEAFF
.,TRBJ2-7,TRBV6-2/TRBV6-3,CASRLRQAYEQYF
.,TRBJ1-1,TRBV11-2,CASRKLAEDAEAFF
TRBD2,TRBJ2-5,TRBV29-1,CSVLATSGRAQQYF
TRBD1,TRBJ1-4,TRBV7-6,CASSSQGVGTNEKLFF
.,.,TRBV20-1,CSARRGYRLDEQYF
.,TRBJ1-1,TRBV24-1,CATSDPGTPEVFF
.,TRBJ2-2,TRBV6-5,CASTRDGSNTGELFF
TRBD1,TRBJ2-7,TRBV20-1,CSAEGGALSYEQYF
.,TRBJ2-6,TRBV5-1,CASSLGQPPSGAIVLTF
.,TRBJ2-1,TRBV7-9,CASSFSRDKEFF
.,TRBJ2-7,TRBV29-1,CSVESNYNEQYF
.,TRBJ1-1,TRBV27,CASSRRGGTEAFF
.,TRBJ2-7,TRBV12-3/TRBV12-4,CASSLRDLYEQYF
.,TRBJ2-1,TRBV20-1,CSARRGPETQFF
.,TRBJ1-6,TRBV20-1,CSASPAQTGNSPLHF
.,TRBJ2-1,TRBV21-1,CASSGLGEQFF
TRBD2,TRBJ2-7,TRBV20-1,CSAPATAGKMDEQYF
TRBD1,TRBJ2-1,TRBV27,CASSSDRGSLKFF
.,TRBJ2-7,TRBV12-3/TRBV12-4,CASSLGTIYEQYF
.,TRBJ2-1,TRBV5-6,CASSGRGEQFF
.,.,TRBV3-1,CASSSQGSSYNEQYF
TRBD2,TRBJ2-1,TRBV29-1,CSVAGTSGRPSYNEQFF
.,TRBJ1-1,TRBV20-1,CSARDVGFNTEAFF